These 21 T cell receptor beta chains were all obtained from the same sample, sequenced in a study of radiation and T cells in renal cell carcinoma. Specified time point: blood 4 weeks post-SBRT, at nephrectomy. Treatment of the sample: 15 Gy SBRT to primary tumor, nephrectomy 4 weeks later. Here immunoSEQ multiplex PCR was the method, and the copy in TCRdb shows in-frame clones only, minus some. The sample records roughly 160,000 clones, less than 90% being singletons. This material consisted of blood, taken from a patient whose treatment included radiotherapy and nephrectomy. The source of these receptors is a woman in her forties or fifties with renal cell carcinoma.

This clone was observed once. The CDR3 nucleotides are TGTGCCTGGAGTCTCCTCCGGGGGGCCGCAGAGACCCAGTACTTC. Its translation is CAWSLLRGAAETQYF. This chain joins TRBV30 and TRBJ2-5; D possibly corresponds to TRBD2 (7 bases). Trimming pared 2 bases from V and 4 bases from J, leaving 17 bases between. The CDR3 length is 15 residues. Germline V gives CDR1 GTSNPN, CDR2 SVGIG (reference sequence).

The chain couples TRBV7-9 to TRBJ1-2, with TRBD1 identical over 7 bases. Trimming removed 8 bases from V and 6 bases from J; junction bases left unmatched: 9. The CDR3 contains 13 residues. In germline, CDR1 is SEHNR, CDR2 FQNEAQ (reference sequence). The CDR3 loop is CASLQDRLDGYTF. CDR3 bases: TGTGCCAGCCTGCAGGACAGGCTCGATGGCTACACCTTC.

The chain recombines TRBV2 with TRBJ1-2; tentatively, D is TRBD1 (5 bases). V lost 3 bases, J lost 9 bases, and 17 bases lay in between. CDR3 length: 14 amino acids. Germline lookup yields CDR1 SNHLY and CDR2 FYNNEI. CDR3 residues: CASSDWGASRSYTF. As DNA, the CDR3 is TGTGCCAGCAGTGATTGGGGCGCGTCTCGGAGCTACACCTTC.

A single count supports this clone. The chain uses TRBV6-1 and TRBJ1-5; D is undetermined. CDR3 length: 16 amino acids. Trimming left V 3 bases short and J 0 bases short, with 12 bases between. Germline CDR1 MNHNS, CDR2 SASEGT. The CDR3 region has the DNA TGTGCCAGCAGTGACCACACCCGATATAGCAATCAGCCCCAGCATTTT. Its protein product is CASSDHTRYSNQPQHF.

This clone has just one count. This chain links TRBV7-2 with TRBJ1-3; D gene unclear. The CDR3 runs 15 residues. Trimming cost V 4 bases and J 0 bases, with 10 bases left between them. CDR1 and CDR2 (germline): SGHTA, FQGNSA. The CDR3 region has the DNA TGTGCCAGCAGCTCCCGGACGGACTCTGGAAACACCATATATTTT. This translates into CASSSRTDSGNTIYF.

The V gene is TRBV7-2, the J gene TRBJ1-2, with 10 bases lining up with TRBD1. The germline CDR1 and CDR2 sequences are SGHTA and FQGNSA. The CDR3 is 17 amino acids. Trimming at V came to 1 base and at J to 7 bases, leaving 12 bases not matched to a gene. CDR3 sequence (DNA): TGTGCCAGCAGCTTAGAATCTCCAGGGACAGGGGTTGGTGGCTACACCTTC. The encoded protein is CASSLESPGTGVGGYTF.

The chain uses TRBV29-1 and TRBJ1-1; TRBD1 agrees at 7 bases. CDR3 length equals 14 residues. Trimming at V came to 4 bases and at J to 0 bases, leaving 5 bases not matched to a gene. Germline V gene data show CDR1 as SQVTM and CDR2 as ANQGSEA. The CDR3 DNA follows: TGCAGCGTTGGTCAGGGGGTACTGAACACTGAAGCTTTCTTT. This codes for CSVGQGVLNTEAFF.

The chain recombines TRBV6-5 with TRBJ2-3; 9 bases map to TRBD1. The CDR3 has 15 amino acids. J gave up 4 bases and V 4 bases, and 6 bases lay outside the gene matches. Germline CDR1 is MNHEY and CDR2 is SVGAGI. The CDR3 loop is CASSSRDRVPDTQYF. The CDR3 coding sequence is TGTGCCAGCAGTTCCCGGGACAGGGTCCCAGATACGCAGTATTTT.

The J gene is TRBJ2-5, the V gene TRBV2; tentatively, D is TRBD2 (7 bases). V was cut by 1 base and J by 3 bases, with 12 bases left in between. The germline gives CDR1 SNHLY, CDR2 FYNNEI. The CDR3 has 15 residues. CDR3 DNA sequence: TGTGCCAGCAGTGAAGGTGGGGGGGCCGAAGAGACCCAGTACTTC. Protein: CASSEGGGAEETQYF. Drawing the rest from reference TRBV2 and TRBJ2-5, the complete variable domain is EPEVTQTPSHQVTQMGQEVILRCVPISNHLYFYWYRQILGQKVEFLVSFYNNEISEKSEIFDDQFSVERPDGSNFTLKIRSTKLEDSAMYFCASSEGGGAEETQYFGPGTRLLVL.

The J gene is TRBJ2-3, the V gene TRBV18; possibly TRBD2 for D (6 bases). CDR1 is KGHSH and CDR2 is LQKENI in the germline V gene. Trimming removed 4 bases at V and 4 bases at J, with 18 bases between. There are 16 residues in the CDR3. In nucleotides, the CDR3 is TGTGCCAGCTCACTCCACCCCACTAGCTTCGCAGATACGCAGTATTTT. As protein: CASSLHPTSFADTQYF.

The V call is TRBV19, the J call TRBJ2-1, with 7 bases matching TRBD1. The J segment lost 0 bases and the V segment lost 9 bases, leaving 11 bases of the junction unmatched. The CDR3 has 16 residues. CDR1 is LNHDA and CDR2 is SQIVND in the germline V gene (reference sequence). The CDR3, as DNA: TGTGCCAGCAATCCAGTGTGGGACAGCTCCTACAATGAGCAGTTCTTC. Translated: CASNPVWDSSYNEQFF.

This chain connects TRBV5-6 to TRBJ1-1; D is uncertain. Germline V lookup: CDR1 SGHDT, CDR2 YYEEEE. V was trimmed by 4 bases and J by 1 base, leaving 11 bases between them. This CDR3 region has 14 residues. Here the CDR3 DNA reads TGTGCCAGCAGCCCGCGGTTATGGAACACTGAAGCTTTCTTT. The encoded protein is CASSPRLWNTEAFF.

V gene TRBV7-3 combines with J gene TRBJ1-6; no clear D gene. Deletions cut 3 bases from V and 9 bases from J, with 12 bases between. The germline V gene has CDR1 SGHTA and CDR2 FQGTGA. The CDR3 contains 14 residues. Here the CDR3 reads CASSFASLGSPLHF. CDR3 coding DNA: TGTGCCAGCAGCTTTGCCAGCCTTGGTTCACCCCTCCACTTT.

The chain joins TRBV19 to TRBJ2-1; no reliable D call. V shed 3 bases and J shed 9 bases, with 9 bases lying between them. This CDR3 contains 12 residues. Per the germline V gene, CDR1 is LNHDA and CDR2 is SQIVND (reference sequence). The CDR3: CASSILVGEQFF. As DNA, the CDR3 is TGTGCCAGTAGTATTCTAGTGGGTGAGCAGTTCTTC.

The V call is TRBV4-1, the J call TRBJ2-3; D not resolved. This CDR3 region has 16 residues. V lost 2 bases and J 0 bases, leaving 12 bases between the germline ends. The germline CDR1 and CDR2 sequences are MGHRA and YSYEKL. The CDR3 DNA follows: TGCGCCAGCAGCCAACAGGACCTTGTTAGCACAGATACGCAGTATTTT. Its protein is CASSQQDLVSTDTQYF.

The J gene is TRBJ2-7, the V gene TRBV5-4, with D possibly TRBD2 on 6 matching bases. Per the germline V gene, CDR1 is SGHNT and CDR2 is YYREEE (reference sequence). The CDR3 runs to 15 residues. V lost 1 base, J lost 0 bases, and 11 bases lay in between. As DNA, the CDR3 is TGTGCCAGCAGCTTGAGCGGGTTCGGCTCCTACGAGCAGTACTTC. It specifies CASSLSGFGSYEQYF.

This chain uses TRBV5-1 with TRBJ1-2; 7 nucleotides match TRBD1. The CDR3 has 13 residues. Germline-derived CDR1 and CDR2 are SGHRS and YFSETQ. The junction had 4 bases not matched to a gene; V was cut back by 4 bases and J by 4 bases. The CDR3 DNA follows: TGCGCCAGCAGCCCCGGACAGGTCTATGGCTACACCTTC. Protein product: CASSPGQVYGYTF.

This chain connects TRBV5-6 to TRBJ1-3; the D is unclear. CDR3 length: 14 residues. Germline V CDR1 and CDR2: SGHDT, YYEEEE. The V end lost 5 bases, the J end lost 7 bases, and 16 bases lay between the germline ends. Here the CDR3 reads CASSRGLFGNTIYF. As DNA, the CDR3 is TGTGCCAGCAGTCGCGGTCTATTCGGGAACACCATATATTTT.

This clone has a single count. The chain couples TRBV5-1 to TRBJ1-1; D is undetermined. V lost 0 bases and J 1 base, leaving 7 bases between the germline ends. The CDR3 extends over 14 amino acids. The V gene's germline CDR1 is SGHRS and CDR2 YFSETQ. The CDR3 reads CASSLVTENTEAFF. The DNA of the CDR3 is TGCGCCAGCAGCTTGGTCACAGAGAACACTGAAGCTTTCTTT.

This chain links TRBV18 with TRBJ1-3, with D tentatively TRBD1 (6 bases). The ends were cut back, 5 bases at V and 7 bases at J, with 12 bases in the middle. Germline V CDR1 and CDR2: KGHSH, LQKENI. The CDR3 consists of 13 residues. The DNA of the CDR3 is TGTGCCAGCTCATCGGGACAAGGGAACACCATATATTTT. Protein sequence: CASSSGQGNTIYF.

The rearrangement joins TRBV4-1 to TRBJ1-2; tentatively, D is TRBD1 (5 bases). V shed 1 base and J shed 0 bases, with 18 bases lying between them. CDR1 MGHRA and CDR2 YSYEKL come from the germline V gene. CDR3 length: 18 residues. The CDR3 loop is CASSQATLGVRANYGYTF. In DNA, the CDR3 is TGCGCCAGCAGCCAAGCCACTCTGGGGGTGAGAGCTAACTATGGCTACACCTTC.